This TCR beta chain was captured in a study of blood T cell repertoires in COVID-19. Turning to the study itself: Samples representing acute and convalescent COVID-19 were sourced from the United States, Italy and Spain.

Sequencing used immunoSEQ multiplex PCR; TCRdb keeps in-frame clones, though not all of them. The data contain roughly 400,000 clones, 70% to 90% of them singletons. The age range of participants was 18 to 89 years, with residence in more than 20 US areas. Sample: PBMCs or T cells enriched from blood (not recorded which). This clonotype was sampled from a woman under 30 who had been exposed to COVID-19.

CDR3 sequence: CASSLGGSGYNEQFF. The CDR3 DNA is TGTGCCAGCAGCTTAGGAGGGAGTGGCTACAATGAGCAGTTCTTC. This chain joins TRBV11-3 and TRBJ2-1; the D gene is possibly TRBD2 (5 bases). CDR1 and CDR2 (germline): SGHNT, YENEEA. Deletions cut 1 base from V and 3 bases from J, with 10 bases between. This CDR3 has 15 amino acids.